The rows below give T cell receptor beta chains drawn from one sample of a study of cytomegalovirus exposure and HLA in healthy donors. The protocol was immunoSEQ multiplex PCR, while the TCRdb copy is restricted to in-frame clones and leaves out a portion. The sample totals tens of thousands of clones; its top ten clones hold approximately 15%. Sequenced material: PBMCs. The receptors were sampled from a man aged 50 or older in good health and CMV-seropositive. CDR3s include the opening cysteine and the closing phenylalanine or tryptophan.

>TRBV6-5|TRBJ1-2
CASSYQGSGYTF
>TRBV7-2|TRBJ2-2
CASSLLGQGARTGELFF
>TRBV5-6|TRBJ1-1
CASSSPRGVTEAFF
>TRBV28|TRBJ1-5
CAASDRMVWPQHF
>TRBV27|TRBJ2-5
CASRRLAGLGETQYF
>TRBV7-9|TRBJ2-5
CASSPTVQETQYF
>TRBV9|TRBJ1-5
CASSAGGGNQPQHF
>TRBV7-2|TRBJ2-5
CATSGYSYQETQYF
>TRBV5-1|TRBJ2-1
CATEPGLGDNEQFF
>TRBV12-5|TRBJ2-5
CASGKPGQTETQYF
>TRBV4-3|TRBJ2-5
CASSQDGLPQETQYF
>TRBV28|TRBJ1-1
CASSPASLNTEAFF
>TRBV7-8|TRBJ2-1
CASSLRGQGTYNEQFF
>TRBV19|TRBJ1-5
CASSATGGNQPQHF
>TRBV7-2|TRBJ2-5
CASSFQRLQETQYF
>TRBV18|TRBJ2-2
CASSPAVNTGELFF
>TRBV5-1|TRBJ2-7
CASSPPTEYEQYF
>TRBV28|TRBJ1-1
CASSIPTGVTTEAFF
>TRBV30|TRBJ2-7
CAWSVGTGGIYEQYF
>TRBV6-6|TRBJ1-1
CASTLDRARTEAFF
>TRBV30|TRBJ2-7
CAWSLQNYEQYF
>TRBV7-8|TRBJ1-2
CASSLAPQGTNYGYTF
>TRBV11-3|TRBJ2-2
CASSPWGGTGELFF
>TRBV11-3|TRBJ2-7
CASRPGTGLYEQYF
>TRBV4-3|TRBJ2-7
CASSSGTGLNEQYF
>TRBV29-1|TRBJ2-5
CSVAGKIGETQYF
>TRBV15|TRBJ2-7
CATSRGTTVSGEQYF
>TRBV5-1|TRBJ2-1
CASRAQAGENEQFF
>TRBV6-1|TRBJ1-1
CASNEWQGFRAFF
>TRBV27|TRBJ2-1
CASSFWGMSNEQFF
>TRBV10-2|TRBJ1-1
CASSETGANTEAFF
>TRBV29-1|TRBJ2-1
CSVKEGGGAYNEQFF
>TRBV18|TRBJ2-3
CASSEQDTQYF
>TRBV7-9|TRBJ1-3
CASSLTGNTIYF
>TRBV7-9|TRBJ2-7
CASTRGSLGEQYF
>TRBV6-5|TRBJ2-1
CASRLTSGNEQFF
>TRBV2|TRBJ2-5
CASSEVFPAYQETQYF